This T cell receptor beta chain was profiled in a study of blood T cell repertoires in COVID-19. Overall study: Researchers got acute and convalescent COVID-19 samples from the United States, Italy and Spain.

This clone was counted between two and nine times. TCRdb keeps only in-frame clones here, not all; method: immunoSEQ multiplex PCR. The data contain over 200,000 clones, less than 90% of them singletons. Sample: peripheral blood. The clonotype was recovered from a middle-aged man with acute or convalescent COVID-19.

CDR3 in amino acids: CAISGAGLNTEAFF. CDR3 DNA: TGTGCCATCAGTGGGGCAGGGTTGAACACTGAAGCTTTCTTT. The V and J genes are TRBV10-3 and TRBJ1-1; D is possibly TRBD1 (5 bases). The ends were cut back, 4 bases at V and 0 bases at J, with 9 bases in the middle. The CDR3 contains 14 residues. Germline-derived CDR1 and CDR2 are ENHRY and SYGVKD.